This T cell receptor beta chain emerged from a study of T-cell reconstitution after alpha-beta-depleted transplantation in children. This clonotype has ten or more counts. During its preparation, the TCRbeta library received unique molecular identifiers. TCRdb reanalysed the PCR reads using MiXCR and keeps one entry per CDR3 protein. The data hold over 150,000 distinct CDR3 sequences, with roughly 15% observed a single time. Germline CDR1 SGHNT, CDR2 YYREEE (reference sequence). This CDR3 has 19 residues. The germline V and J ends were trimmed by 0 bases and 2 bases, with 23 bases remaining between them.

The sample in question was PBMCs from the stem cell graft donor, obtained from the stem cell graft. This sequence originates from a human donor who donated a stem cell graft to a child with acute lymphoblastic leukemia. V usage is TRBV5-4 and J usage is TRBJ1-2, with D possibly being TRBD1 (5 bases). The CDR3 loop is CASSLDRGHSLRGNYGYTF. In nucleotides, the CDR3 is TGTGCCAGCAGCTTGGATCGAGGACACTCTCTGAGGGGAAACTATGGCTACACCTTC.